One and the same sample provided the 17 T cell receptor beta chains below, sequenced in a study of cytomegalovirus exposure and HLA in healthy donors. PCR amplification relied on 60 Vbeta primers (plus 13 Jbeta primers). Profiling relied on immunoSEQ multiplex PCR, and the TCRdb table lists in-frame clones only, not all of them. The table shows 150,000 to 200,000 clones, with 77% occurring only once. The sequencing input was PBMCs. These TCRs come from a woman aged 25-40 years in good health and CMV-seronegative.

V usage is TRBV27 and J usage is TRBJ2-2, with a tentative D call TRBD2 (6 bases). Germline values: CDR1 MNHEY, CDR2 SMNVEV (reference sequence). The germline V and J ends were trimmed by 3 bases and 5 bases, with 10 bases remaining between them. The CDR3 totals 14 residues. The CDR3 reads CASSFGGRTGELFF. The CDR3 nucleotides are TGTGCCAGCAGTTTTGGGGGGAGGACCGGGGAGCTGTTTTTT.

This chain uses TRBV10-3 with TRBJ1-3; D may be TRBD1 (5 bases). Germline CDR1 reads ENHRY; CDR2 reads SYGVKD. The CDR3 sequence is 17 residues long. Deletions cut 0 bases from V and 5 bases from J, with 17 bases between. The CDR3 protein is CAISESWEVDIRNTIYF. DNA for the CDR3: TGTGCCATCAGTGAGTCATGGGAAGTGGACATCAGAAACACCATATATTTT.

With regard to this clone: A clone one base away is much larger, so this may be a read error. This chain connects TRBV7-3 to TRBJ2-5; TRBD2 might be the D (5 bases). Germline lookup yields CDR1 SGHTA and CDR2 FQGTGA. This CDR3 has 13 residues. The germline V and J ends were trimmed by 5 bases and 2 bases, with 9 bases remaining between them. This CDR3 is CASSPPGQETQYF. The CDR3, as DNA: TGTGCCAGCAGCCCTCCGGGACAAGAGACCCAGTACTTC.

The chain combines TRBV4-2 with TRBJ1-6; the match to TRBD1 covers 7 bases. The CDR3 is made up of 16 amino acids. The germline V gene has CDR1 LGHNA and CDR2 YNFKEQ. Trimming at V came to 4 bases and at J to 13 bases, leaving 16 bases not matched to a gene. The CDR3 loop is CASSPGAGTALLPLHF. The CDR3 nucleotides read TGTGCCAGCAGCCCTGGAGCCGGGACAGCTCTTCTTCCCCTCCACTTT.

This clone was observed a few times. The chain carries TRBV28 and TRBJ1-3, with 10 bases matching TRBD1. CDR1 and CDR2 (germline): MDHEN, SYDVKM. V was clipped by 3 bases and J by 7 bases; unmatched bases: 3. CDR3 length equals 14 residues. CDR3 sequence (DNA): TGTGCCAGCAGTTTCCGGGACAGGGGCAACACCATATATTTT. Its translation: CASSFRDRGNTIYF.

The chain has TRBV15 and TRBJ1-3; TRBD1 agrees at 7 bases. Germline-derived CDR1 and CDR2 are LNHNV and YYDKDF (reference sequence). The CDR3 length is 17 residues. With V trimmed by 3 bases and J by 0 bases, 8 bases remained unmatched. This CDR3 reads CATSRWTGGTSGNTIYF. The CDR3, as DNA: TGTGCCACCAGCAGGTGGACAGGAGGCACCTCTGGAAACACCATATATTTT.

The sample holds one count of this clone. The chain is built from TRBV5-3 and TRBJ2-1; tentative D call: TRBD2 (5 bases). TRBV5-3 is an ORF, with its function uncertain. The CDR3 consists of 17 residues. Trimming took 0 bases from V and 4 from J, leaving 17 bases between them. This chain's CDR3 is CARSLEARVAPYNEQFF. CDR3 bases: TGTGCCAGAAGCTTGGAGGCAAGGGTAGCGCCGTACAATGAGCAGTTCTTC.

V gene TRBV28 combines with J gene TRBJ1-5; 10 bases match TRBD1. J lost 1 base, V lost 3 bases, and 3 bases had no gene match. CDR1 and CDR2 (germline): MDHEN, SYDVKM. This CDR3 is built from 16 residues. CDR3 protein: CASSFGTGVSNQPQHF. The CDR3 DNA reads TGTGCCAGCAGTTTTGGGACAGGGGTGAGCAATCAGCCCCAGCATTTT.

The J gene is TRBJ2-3, the V gene TRBV27, with 8 bases fitting TRBD2. Per germline, CDR1 MNHEY and CDR2 SMNVEV (reference sequence). Trimming took 3 bases from V and 5 from J; bases not matched to a gene: 7. The CDR3 consists of 15 residues. The CDR3, as DNA: TGTGCCAGCAGTTTGGGGGCCCTAGCGGGAGATACGCAGTATTTT. Translating gives CASSLGALAGDTQYF.

The J gene is TRBJ1-2, the V gene TRBV6-6; a possible D gene is TRBD1 (5 bases). Germline CDR1 is MNHNY and CDR2 is SVGAGI (reference sequence). The length of the CDR3 is 16 residues. Trimming left V 5 bases short and J 3 bases short, with 19 bases between. The CDR3 loop reads CASSPITEQAYYGYTF. The CDR3 DNA sequence: TGTGCCAGCAGTCCGATCACCGAACAGGCTTACTATGGCTACACCTTC.

The chain carries TRBV6-1 and TRBJ2-7; D not certain. The CDR3 runs 14 residues. CDR1 and CDR2 (germline): MNHNS, SASEGT. V dropped 2 bases and J dropped 3 bases, with 11 bases sitting between them. The CDR3 sequence is CASSEQGARYEQYF. CDR3 nucleotide sequence: TGTGCCAGCAGTGAACAAGGAGCCCGCTACGAGCAGTACTTC.

V is TRBV6-1 and J is TRBJ2-7; 8 bases map to TRBD1. Germline V lookup: CDR1 MNHNS, CDR2 SASEGT. The junction had 10 bases not matched to a gene; V was cut back by 8 bases and J by 4 bases. CDR3 size: 14 residues. The DNA for the CDR3 is TGTGCCAGCCTGCTCGGGACAGGCGGATACGAGCAGTACTTC. Translating it yields CASLLGTGGYEQYF.

The rearrangement joins TRBV6-5 to TRBJ2-3, with TRBD2 identical over 7 bases. The CDR3 consists of 13 residues. V trimming: 7 bases; J trimming: 2 bases; junction bases outside the gene matches: 3. Germline-derived CDR1 and CDR2 are MNHEY and SVGAGI. In nucleotides, the CDR3 is TGTGCCAGCACCAGCGGGGCCACAGATACGCAGTATTTT. This codes for CASTSGATDTQYF.

This clone was observed a few times. The chain carries TRBV7-9 and TRBJ2-3, with 12 bases matching TRBD2. With V trimmed by 6 bases and J by 2 bases, 3 bases remained unmatched. The CDR3 extends over 15 amino acids. Germline values: CDR1 SEHNR, CDR2 FQNEAQ (reference sequence). The CDR3 DNA sequence: TGTGCCAGCAGTTCTAGCGGGAGGGCCACAGATACGCAGTATTTT. This gives the protein CASSSSGRATDTQYF.

The rearrangement joins TRBV6-1 to TRBJ1-5; 10 bases fit TRBD1. The V segment lost 3 bases and the J segment 6 bases; nucleotides outside the gene matches: 2. This CDR3 spans 14 amino acids. The germline V gene encodes CDR1 MNHNS and CDR2 SASEGT. The CDR3 loop is CASSEGQGSQPQHF. The CDR3 DNA is TGTGCCAGCAGTGAGGGACAGGGGAGTCAGCCCCAGCATTTT.

J is TRBJ1-1 and V is TRBV9; 8 bases are a match to TRBD1. In germline, CDR1 is SGDLS, CDR2 YYNGEE. V was clipped by 4 bases and J by 1 base; unmatched bases: 12. The CDR3 length is 17 residues. CDR3 amino acids: CASSPDRVGWRNTEAFF. The CDR3 bases are TGTGCCAGCAGCCCGGACAGGGTCGGTTGGAGGAACACTGAAGCTTTCTTT.

The CDR3 nucleotides are TGTGCCAGCAGCCCGCGGGGACTAGCTGAGGAGACCCAGTACTTC. It specifies CASSPRGLAEETQYF. The V call is TRBV28, the J call TRBJ2-5; the match to TRBD2 covers 9 bases. Germline CDR1 and CDR2: MDHEN and SYDVKM. V was pared by 6 bases and J by 5 bases, with 10 bases of the junction left unmatched. CDR3 size: 15 residues.